Each of the 21 T cell receptor beta chains below was sequenced from the same sample in a study of blood T cells in healthy people across ages. Next came a second PCR, run for roughly 6 to 11 cycles, which used a sample-barcoded 5' primer along with a J-beta primer mix. Using its own MiXCR run on the 5' RACE reads, TCRdb lists one record per CDR3 protein. In the table there are 1.5 million to 2 million distinct CDR3 sequences, around 40% of which are singletons. Sequenced input: blood. The receptors come from a human donor in good health.

This chain connects TRBV7-9 to TRBJ1-1; D not resolved. The germline V gene encodes CDR1 SEHNR and CDR2 FQNEAQ (reference sequence). V gave up 11 bases and J gave up 1 base, with 11 bases separating them. The CDR3 is 12 amino acids. DNA for the CDR3: TGTGCCTGCTATAAGACGAACACTGAAGCTTTCTTT. Amino acids: CACYKTNTEAFF. The variable domain in full, with the rest retrieved from reference TRBV7-9 and TRBJ1-1, is DTGVSQNPRHKITKRGQNVTFRCDPISEHNRLYWYRQTLGQGPEFLTYFQNEAQLEKSRLLSDRFSAERPKGSFSTLEIQRTEQGDSAMYLCACYKTNTEAFFGQGTRLTVV.

In regard to this clonotype: At one end the junction does not follow the germline gene, possibly because of a read error. This chain joins TRBV6-5 and TRBJ2-7, with D possibly TRBD2 on 5 matching bases. Germline lookup yields CDR1 MNHEY and CDR2 SVGAGI. The length of the CDR3 is 13 residues. The CDR3 sequence: CANSYGVSYEQYF. CDR3 coding DNA: TGTGCCAACAGTTACGGGGTCTCCTACGAGCAGTACTTC.

The rearrangement links TRBV20-1 to TRBJ2-6; D gene ambiguous. The germline V gene has CDR1 DFQATT and CDR2 SNEGSKA (reference sequence). Trimming removed 0 bases from V and 2 bases from J, with 2 bases in between. This CDR3 spans 13 amino acids. Written as DNA, the CDR3 is TGCAGTGCTAGAGAAACTGGGGCCAACGTCCTGACTTTC. Protein: CSARETGANVLTF.

This clonotype has just a few counts. The rearrangement links TRBV6-5 to TRBJ1-1; TRBD1 matches at 7 bases. The length of the CDR3 is 17 residues. Germline CDR1 reads MNHEY; CDR2 reads SVGAGI. J was trimmed by 5 bases and V by 6 bases; bases with no gene match: 18. The CDR3 DNA sequence: TGTGCCAGCAGCTACCAAGGGGACAGACTCTTAATAACTGAAGCTTTCTTT. It is translated as CASSYQGDRLLITEAFF.

This chain joins TRBV6-5 and TRBJ2-3; D possibly corresponds to TRBD2 (7 bases). Deletions cut 3 bases from V and 4 bases from J, with 14 bases between. This CDR3 is built from 15 residues. Germline CDR1 MNHEY, CDR2 SVGAGI. CDR3 residues: CASSYRGAGADTQYF. CDR3 DNA: TGTGCCAGCAGTTATCGGGGGGCTGGCGCAGATACGCAGTATTTT.

The CDR3 region is CAGSQDGSLYSNQPQHF. CDR3 in DNA: TGTGCCGGTAGCCAAGATGGCAGCCTCTATAGCAATCAGCCCCAGCATTTT. This chain uses TRBV4-2 with TRBJ1-5; D ambiguous. The CDR3 covers 17 residues. Germline lookup yields CDR1 LGHNA and CDR2 YNFKEQ. Trimming removed 11 bases at V and 0 bases at J, with 23 bases between.

V gene TRBV7-8 combines with J gene TRBJ1-1; the D gene is possibly TRBD1 (5 bases). Trimming left V 2 bases short and J 4 bases short, with 11 bases between. The germline V gene encodes CDR1 SGHVS and CDR2 FQNEAQ. The CDR3 has 14 residues. CDR3 loop: CASSLRDWGTEAFF. In DNA form, the CDR3 reads TGTGCCAGCAGCTTACGGGACTGGGGCACTGAAGCTTTCTTT.

This clonotype was found many times. A much larger clone lies one base from this, so it may be a read error. This rearrangement joins TRBV20-1 to TRBJ2-7; 9 bases fit TRBD1. This CDR3 is 13 amino acids long. J gave up 3 bases and V 1 base, and 1 base lay outside the gene matches. CDR1 and CDR2 (germline): DFQATT, SNEGSKA (reference sequence). In nucleotides, the CDR3 is TGCAGTGCTAGAGGGGACAGGGTCTACGAGCAGTACTTC. Its translation: CSARGDRVYEQYF.

The V gene is TRBV12-3 or TRBV12-4, the J gene TRBJ1-2, with D hard to call. Trimming removed 3 bases at V and 4 bases at J, with 6 bases between. The CDR3 extends over 12 amino acids. CDR3 DNA sequence: TGTGCCAGCAGTTTTTGGGTCTATGGCTACACCTTC. This gives the protein CASSFWVYGYTF.

The rearrangement links TRBV20-1 to TRBJ1-2; no clear D. The CDR3 has 11 residues. V gave up 0 bases and J gave up 7 bases, with 6 bases separating them. The germline CDR1 and CDR2 sequences are DFQATT and SNEGSKA (reference sequence). Written as DNA, the CDR3 is TGCAGTGCTAGAGACCCAGCTGGCTACACCTTC. Encoded protein: CSARDPAGYTF.

There are a few counts of this clonotype. V usage is TRBV5-1 and J usage is TRBJ2-3, with 7 bases fitting TRBD1. The V gene end was trimmed by 2 bases and the J gene end by 6 bases; junction bases not matched to a gene: 6. Germline CDR1 and CDR2: SGHRS and YFSETQ. CDR3 length: 14 residues. This CDR3 is CASSFLTGDDTQYF. In nucleotides, the CDR3 is TGCGCCAGCAGCTTCCTAACAGGGGACGATACGCAGTATTTT.

The sample holds one count of this clonotype. The V call is TRBV4-3, the J call TRBJ2-1; 7 bases align to TRBD2. Germline V gives CDR1 LGHNA, CDR2 YSLEER. Trimming removed 1 base from V and 3 bases from J; junction bases left unmatched: 6. The CDR3 covers 16 residues. The CDR3 DNA is TGCGCCAGCAGCCAAGCTCTGGGCGGGGGCTACAATGAGCAGTTCTTC. Protein product: CASSQALGGGYNEQFF.

The chain joins TRBV10-3 to TRBJ2-1; 16 bases match TRBD2. This CDR3 is built from 18 residues. The J segment lost 9 bases and the V segment lost 2 bases, leaving 10 bases of the junction unmatched. Per germline, CDR1 ENHRY and CDR2 SYGVKD. This CDR3 is CAISELTGTSGGASEQFF. The CDR3 coding sequence is TGTGCCATCAGTGAGCTTACCGGGACTAGCGGGGGGGCCAGTGAGCAGTTCTTC.

Note on this clonotype: At one end the junction does not follow the germline gene, possibly because of a read error. This sequence joins TRBV10-3 and TRBJ2-7; possibly TRBD1 or TRBD2 for D (5 bases each). From germline, CDR1 is ENHRY and CDR2 SYGVKD. The CDR3 totals 13 residues. The CDR3 DNA follows: TGTGCCGTCAGTGAAGGGACCCAAAACGAGCAGTACTTC. Its protein product is CAVSEGTQNEQYF.

The chain recombines TRBV10-3 with TRBJ2-7, with D possibly matching TRBD2 (6 bases). The germline V gene encodes CDR1 ENHRY and CDR2 SYGVKD. The CDR3 sequence is 14 residues long. Trimming removed 4 bases at V and 5 bases at J, with 15 bases between. Here the CDR3 reads CAISVHQGGNEQYF. CDR3 coding DNA: TGTGCCATCAGTGTCCACCAGGGAGGAAACGAGCAGTACTTC.

The chain recombines TRBV2 with TRBJ2-7; D tentatively reads TRBD1 or TRBD2 (5 bases each). The CDR3 length is 13 residues. CDR1 SNHLY and CDR2 FYNNEI come from the germline V gene. Trimming stripped 7 bases from V and 4 bases from J, with 14 bases between. The CDR3 spells CASTTTEGYEQYF. The DNA for the CDR3 is TGTGCCAGCACTACGACAGAGGGTTACGAGCAGTACTTC.

J is TRBJ2-7 and V is TRBV20-1; TRBD1 agrees at 7 bases. The closer fit of TRBJ2-5 to the DNA end suggests the J call may be wrong. Germline V gives CDR1 DFQATT, CDR2 SNEGSKA (reference sequence). The CDR3 sequence is 15 residues long. The DNA of the CDR3 is TGCAGTGTTTCCCCCGACAGGGTCCTCGAAGAGACCCAGTACTTC. This sequence encodes CSVSPDRVLEETQYF.

The rearrangement joins TRBV29-1 to TRBJ2-1, with a weak D call TRBD1 (6 bases). Germline-derived CDR1 and CDR2 are SQVTM and ANQGSEA. The CDR3 extends over 10 amino acids. V was cut by 8 bases and J by 6 bases, with 8 bases left in between. Here the CDR3 reads CSFRGNEQFF. The CDR3 region has the DNA TGCAGCTTCAGGGGCAATGAGCAGTTCTTC.

This clonotype was found many times. The DNA of the CDR3 is TGTGCTAGCTTGGGCAGCGGGACACATCTCTCCTACGAGCAGTACTTC. Protein: CASLGSGTHLSYEQYF. V and J are TRBV7-7 and TRBJ2-7, with D possibly being TRBD2 (7 bases). CDR1 and CDR2 from the germline V gene are SSHAT and FNYEAQ (reference sequence). This CDR3 contains 16 residues.

V is TRBV5-1 and J is TRBJ2-1; 7 bases are a match to TRBD1. The germline CDR1 and CDR2 sequences are SGHRS and YFSETQ. V lost 4 bases to trimming and J lost 8 bases; unmatched junction nucleotides: 12. This CDR3 region has 15 residues. The CDR3 nucleotides read TGCGCCAGCAGCCTATCGGGACAGATACTGGATGAGCAGTTCTTC. Protein sequence: CASSLSGQILDEQFF.

V gene TRBV5-1 combines with J gene TRBJ2-7; D might be TRBD1 (6 bases). The CDR3 length is 18 residues. V was trimmed by 0 bases and J by 5 bases, leaving 24 bases between them. CDR1 and CDR2 (germline): SGHRS, YFSETQ. The CDR3 spells CASSLEVGGRQGFNEQYF. The CDR3 DNA sequence: TGCGCCAGCAGCTTGGAAGTTGGTGGGCGTCAGGGGTTCAACGAGCAGTACTTC. Full variable domain (missing parts from reference TRBV5-1 and TRBJ2-7): KAGVTQTPRYLIKTRGQQVTLSCSPISGHRSVSWYQQTPGQGLQFLFEYFSETQRNKGNFPGRFSGRQFSNSRSEMNVSTLELGDSALYLCASSLEVGGRQGFNEQYFGPGTRLTVT.